The 11 T cell receptor beta chains presented below share a single source sample, sequenced in a study of cytomegalovirus exposure and HLA in healthy donors. PCR involved 60 Vbeta and 13 Jbeta primers. Generated by immunoSEQ multiplex PCR, the TCRdb table keeps only in-frame clones and is missing some. This sample has 40,000 or so clones, with 60% to 70% found just once. The sequenced material came from PBMCs. The receptors were sampled from a man in his forties in good health and CMV-seronegative.

The J gene is TRBJ1-5, the V gene TRBV7-6; 11 bases are a match to TRBD1. Germline CDR1 is SGHVS and CDR2 is FNYEAQ. The ends lost 5 bases at V and 2 bases at J; junction bases unmatched: 2. This CDR3 is built from 15 residues. CDR3 in DNA: TGTGCCAGCAGCCGGACAGGGGGCGGCAATCAGCCCCAGCATTTT. It yields the protein CASSRTGGGNQPQHF. The whole variable domain, filled in from reference TRBV7-6 and TRBJ1-5, reads GAGVSQSPRYKVTKRGQDVALRCDPISGHVSLYWYRQALGQGPEFLTYFNYEAQQDKSGLPNDRFSAERPEGSISTLTIQRTEQRDSAMYRCASSRTGGGNQPQHFGDGTRLSIL.

The chain carries TRBV5-6 and TRBJ1-1, with D perhaps TRBD1 (6 bases). Trimming took 5 bases from V and 0 from J, leaving 11 bases between them. CDR1 is SGHDT, CDR2 YYEEEE, per germline. The CDR3 runs to 14 residues. DNA for the CDR3: TGTGCCAGCAGGTCCACAGGGCTGAACACTGAAGCTTTCTTT. Translation: CASRSTGLNTEAFF.

V gene TRBV4-2 combines with J gene TRBJ2-1; 15 nucleotides align to TRBD2. The V segment lost 3 bases and the J segment 6 bases; nucleotides outside the gene matches: 12. CDR1 is LGHNA, CDR2 YNFKEQ, per germline. This CDR3 spans 19 amino acids. Here the CDR3 reads CASSQRTSGGASLSNEQFF. In DNA, the CDR3 is TGTGCCAGCAGCCAGAGGACTAGCGGGGGGGCCAGTCTATCCAATGAGCAGTTCTTC.

The chain combines TRBV7-9 with TRBJ2-3; 8 bases line up with TRBD2. CDR3 length equals 16 residues. J lost 2 bases, V lost 5 bases, and 9 bases had no gene match. CDR1 is SEHNR, CDR2 FQNEAQ, per germline (reference sequence). The CDR3 reads CASSPKRGRFTDTQYF. The CDR3 nucleotides read TGTGCCAGCAGCCCCAAGCGGGGGCGCTTCACAGATACGCAGTATTTT.

The chain recombines TRBV6-5 with TRBJ1-3; 7 bases fit TRBD1. CDR3 size: 14 residues. The trim removed 11 bases at V and 0 bases at J, leaving 7 bases unmatched. Germline CDR1 MNHEY, CDR2 SVGAGI. This CDR3 reads CAVQQGPSGNTIYF. The CDR3 DNA reads TGTGCCGTTCAACAGGGGCCCTCTGGAAACACCATATATTTT.

V and J are TRBV28 and TRBJ1-4, with D possibly TRBD1 on 5 matching bases. Germline-derived CDR1 and CDR2 are MDHEN and SYDVKM. Trimming stripped 6 bases from V and 8 bases from J, with 13 bases between. CDR3 size: 13 residues. CDR3 sequence (DNA): TGTGCCAGCAGGCTAAGGGGCGGCGAAAAACTGTTTTTT. This translates into CASRLRGGEKLFF. The whole variable domain, remainder taken from reference TRBV28 and TRBJ1-4, is DVKVTQSSRYLVKRTGEKVFLECVQDMDHENMFWYRQDPGLGLRLIYFSYDVKMKEKGDIPEGYSVSREKKERFSLILESASTNQTSMYLCASRLRGGEKLFFGSGTQLSVL.

The chain employs TRBV28 and TRBJ2-6; 8 bases align to TRBD1. This CDR3 is built from 17 residues. Germline values: CDR1 MDHEN, CDR2 SYDVKM. With V trimmed by 5 bases and J by 3 bases, 9 bases remained unmatched. The CDR3 region has the DNA TGTGCCAGCAGTCGGGGGACAGGTGGCTTTGGGGCCAACGTCCTGACTTTC. It yields the protein CASSRGTGGFGANVLTF.

This chain joins TRBV9 and TRBJ2-3; 7 bases fit TRBD2. The CDR3 is 15 amino acids. Trimming removed 0 bases from V and 4 bases from J; junction bases left unmatched: 5. Germline values: CDR1 SGDLS, CDR2 YYNGEE. CDR3 sequence (DNA): TGTGCCAGCAGCGTAGGGGGGGGACTTGCAGATACGCAGTATTTT. Protein product: CASSVGGGLADTQYF.

V gene TRBV7-9 combines with J gene TRBJ2-7, with 10 bases identical to TRBD2. The CDR3 length is 17 residues. After removal of 5 bases from V and 0 bases from J, the junction contained 10 bases not matched to a gene. Germline CDR1 reads SEHNR; CDR2 reads FQNEAQ (reference sequence). The CDR3 spells CASSRRTSGVISYEQYF. CDR3 nucleotide sequence: TGTGCCAGCAGCCGCCGGACTAGCGGAGTCATCTCCTACGAGCAGTACTTC. The whole variable domain, remainder taken from reference TRBV7-9 and TRBJ2-7, is DTGVSQNPRHKITKRGQNVTFRCDPISEHNRLYWYRQTLGQGPEFLTYFQNEAQLEKSRLLSDRFSAERPKGSFSTLEIQRTEQGDSAMYLCASSRRTSGVISYEQYFGPGTRLTVT.

The chain carries TRBV10-3 and TRBJ2-7, with a weak D call TRBD1 (7 bases). The germline gives CDR1 ENHRY, CDR2 SYGVKD. V lost 6 bases, J lost 5 bases, and 14 bases lay in between. The CDR3 has 13 amino acids. CDR3 bases: TGTGCCATCAGCCGCGGGACAGATAACGAGCAGTACTTC. Protein sequence: CAISRGTDNEQYF.

V gene TRBV6-6 combines with J gene TRBJ2-7, with 9 bases fitting TRBD1. Germline assignment: CDR1 MNHNY and CDR2 SVGAGI (reference sequence). V shed 0 bases, J shed 6 bases, and the junction held 3 bases outside the gene matches. This CDR3 is built from 14 residues. CDR3 sequence (DNA): TGTGCCAGCAGTTACTCGGGGACAGGGCGCGAGCAGTACTTC. Residues: CASSYSGTGREQYF.